The next 9 T cell receptor beta chains were all read from a single sample in a study of human T cells and chemical hapten exposure (dated by TCRdb to about 2021). Receptors were amplified or captured by RACE. The sequencer was a NextSeq 500. TCRdb trimmed the raw reads at Q25, called clones with MiXCR and kept productive beta chains. When rows share a CDR3 protein, they turn into one entry using the most common DNA and genes. The sample profile shows about 120,000 distinct CDR3 sequences; 9.5% to 13% of them were found once. 1.4% of the sample is taken by the ten largest. The meaning of the sample's time point label: patch test 1, 2 weeks after DPC sensitization. In light of the paper, this sample's treatment or condition label describes: therapeutic diphenylcyclopropenone sensitization with weekly scalp DPC. The starting material was whole blood, obtained in connection with sensitization to the hapten diphenylcyclopropenone (DPC). The receptors originated from a woman aged 45 to 65 with alopecia areata. Some clones in this sample may be carry-over from other donors' samples.

This CDR3 is CSVVGGETEAFF. The CDR3 DNA reads as TGCAGCGTTGTAGGGGGCGAGACTGAAGCTTTCTTT. This sequence joins TRBV29-1 and TRBJ1-1; 7 bases map to TRBD1. The length of the CDR3 is 12 residues. After removal of 4 bases from V and 5 bases from J, the junction contained 4 bases not matched to a gene. Germline V gene sequence: CDR1 SQVTM, CDR2 ANQGSEA.

This clonotype has more than one count but fewer than ten. The genes are TRBV6-1 and TRBJ1-6, with TRBD1 as a possible D gene (5 bases). CDR3 length: 19 amino acids. Deletions cut 6 bases from V and 0 bases from J, with 21 bases between. Germline V gene data show CDR1 as MNHNS and CDR2 as SASEGT. CDR3 in DNA: TGTGCCAGCAGCCAGGGAGGGGAAGATCTTCTCTCCTATAATTCACCCCTCCACTTT. It is translated as CASSQGGEDLLSYNSPLHF.

V usage is TRBV7-9 and J usage is TRBJ1-1; 8 bases align to TRBD1. Trimming removed 6 bases from V and 6 bases from J; junction bases left unmatched: 6. There are 13 residues in the CDR3. In germline, CDR1 is SEHNR, CDR2 FQNEAQ (reference sequence). Here the CDR3 DNA reads TGTGCCAGCAGATTACGGACAGGGCCTGAAGCTTTCTTT. Translated: CASRLRTGPEAFF.

This clonotype was found many times. The rearrangement joins TRBV20-1 to TRBJ2-3; D gene ambiguous. Germline CDR1 and CDR2: DFQATT and SNEGSKA (reference sequence). This CDR3 has 13 amino acids. Trimming pared 4 bases from V and 3 bases from J, leaving 11 bases between. The CDR3 region has the DNA TGCAGTGCTACGGCGGATACAACAGATACGCAGTATTTT. It encodes CSATADTTDTQYF.

This clonotype showed up many times. The chain links TRBV14 to TRBJ2-7, with 10 bases fitting TRBD1. V dropped 4 bases and J dropped 3; count of bases not matched to a gene: 6. CDR1 is SGHDN and CDR2 is FVKESK in the germline V gene. The CDR3 runs 15 residues. CDR3 coding DNA: TGTGCCAGCAGCCGGGACAGGGGTGGCGGCTACGAGCAGTACTTC. It translates to CASSRDRGGGYEQYF.

This clonotype was recorded many times. V usage is TRBV20-1 and J usage is TRBJ2-7; weak D call: TRBD1 (7 bases). The CDR3 loop spans 15 amino acids. CDR1 and CDR2 (germline): DFQATT, SNEGSKA (reference sequence). Deletions cut 4 bases from V and 4 bases from J, with 20 bases between. CDR3 region: CSATGGSKREYEQYF. The CDR3 bases are TGCAGTGCTACAGGGGGGAGCAAAAGGGAGTACGAGCAGTACTTC.

This clonotype has a handful of counts. The chain recombines TRBV6-1 with TRBJ2-7, with a tentative D call TRBD2 (6 bases). Germline loops: CDR1 MNHNS, CDR2 SASEGT. The CDR3 consists of 14 residues. V shed 8 bases and J shed 3 bases, with 17 bases lying between them. The CDR3 loop is CASRGLGSVYEQYF. The CDR3 nucleotides read TGTGCCAGCCGGGGACTGGGCAGCGTCTACGAGCAGTACTTC.

This clonotype turned up a few times. V is TRBV5-5 and J is TRBJ2-6; weak D call: TRBD1 (5 bases). V was shortened by 4 bases and J by 4 bases, with 12 bases between the two germline ends. Per germline, CDR1 SGHKS and CDR2 YYEKEE (reference sequence). The CDR3 has 15 residues. The CDR3 region has the DNA TGTGCCAGCAGCGATTACAGGACCGGGGCCAACGTCCTGACTTTC. It yields the protein CASSDYRTGANVLTF. Complete variable domain (other parts from reference TRBV5-5 and TRBJ2-6): DAGVTQSPTHLIKTRGQQVTLRCSPISGHKSVSWYQQVLGQGPQFIFQYYEKEERGRGNFPDRFSARQFPNYSSELNVNALLLGDSALYLCASSDYRTGANVLTFGAGSRLTVL.

This clonotype was counted many times. The chain links TRBV12-3 or TRBV12-4 to TRBJ1-6; the D is unclear. The V end lost 3 bases, the J end lost 8 bases, and 5 bases lay between the germline ends. CDR3 length equals 12 residues. The CDR3 protein is CASSFPYSPLHF. The CDR3 nucleotides read TGTGCCAGCAGTTTCCCGTATTCACCCCTCCACTTT.